The 25 T cell receptor beta chains below all came from one sample that was sequenced in a study of T cells in women clearing cervical HPV infection. The table came from immunoSEQ multiplex PCR; TCRdb's copy has only in-frame clones and leaves some out. The repertoire table contains 20,000 to 30,000 clones. The specimen sequenced was blood buffy coat. Source of these receptors: a woman aged 18 to 75 with a cervical HPV16 infection that either progressed to CIN3+ or cleared (not recorded which).

About this clone itself: The read ends 3 residues shy of where the CDR3 ends; the end is completed using the germline J gene. This chain connects TRBV19 to TRBJ2-5, with D possibly being TRBD2 (5 bases). Trimming shortened V by 6 bases and J by 1 base, and 9 bases separated the two germline ends. The germline V gene encodes CDR1 LNHDA and CDR2 SQIVND (reference sequence). This CDR3 is built from 13 residues. Here the CDR3 reads CASSGLGQETQYF. The CDR3 DNA, read in part, is TGTGCCAGTAGCGGACTTGGCCAAGAGACC.

Of note for this clone: The read comes to an end 3 residues before the CDR3 does, leaving the germline J gene to fill in the end. The chain is built from TRBV7-3 and TRBJ2-7; 9 bases fit TRBD2. The V gene's germline CDR1 is SGHTA and CDR2 FQGTGA. The length of the CDR3 is 16 residues. The junction had 11 bases not matched to a gene; V was cut back by 4 bases and J by 4 bases. CDR3: CASSSAVGSGRYEQYF. The CDR3 bases that were read are TGTGCCAGCAGCTCAGCGGTCGGTAGCGGGAGATACGAG.

With regard to this clone: The DNA ends 3 residues before the CDR3 does, and the rest of the CDR3 is filled in from the germline J gene. The chain links TRBV18 to TRBJ1-2; TRBD1 aligns across 7 bases. CDR3 length: 12 amino acids. Germline loops: CDR1 KGHSH, CDR2 LQKENI. CDR3 region: CASLEGADGYTF. The covered CDR3 bases are TGTGCCAGCTTGGAGGGGGCTGACGGC.

Of note for this clone: The CDR3 extends 3 residues past the end of the read, so its final part is completed from the germline J gene. J is TRBJ1-2 and V is TRBV19; D remains unclear. The CDR3 totals 15 residues. Per the germline V gene, CDR1 is LNHDA and CDR2 is SQIVND (reference sequence). The CDR3 protein is CASSIRRAEGYDYTF. CDR3 DNA (partial): TGTGCCAGTAGTATAAGGCGGGCAGAGGGCTACGAC.

On this clone itself: The observed sequence ends 3 residues before the CDR3 terminus, with the missing tail filled in from the germline J gene. The rearrangement joins TRBV7-6 to TRBJ1-2; D remains unclear. The CDR3 runs to 14 residues. Germline loops: CDR1 SGHVS, CDR2 FNYEAQ. The part of the CDR3 DNA that was read is TGTGCCAGCAGCTTAATAGCCAGTCGCTCTGAC. Encoded protein: CASSLIASRSD. The complete CDR3 protein is CASSLIASRSDYTF. Combining the CDR3 with reference TRBV7-6 and TRBJ1-2 gives the whole variable domain GAGVSQSPRYKVTKRGQDVALRCDPISGHVSLYWYRQALGQGPEFLTYFNYEAQQDKSGLPNDRFSAERPEGSISTLTIQRTEQRDSAMYRCASSLIASRSDYTFGSGTRLTVV.

Turning to this clone: Read coverage stops 3 residues before the CDR3 terminus; the germline J gene supplies the remainder. This sequence joins TRBV5-1 and TRBJ2-1; TRBD1 matches at 7 bases. The V gene end was trimmed by 5 bases and the J gene end by 8 bases; junction bases not matched to a gene: 10. This CDR3 region has 14 residues. Germline CDR1 is SGHRS and CDR2 is YFSETQ. The covered CDR3 bases are TGCGCCAGCAGTCCCTCAGGGACAGTTCATGAG. It translates to CASSPSGTVHE. The whole CDR3 protein reads CASSPSGTVHEQFF. The variable domain in full, completed from reference TRBV5-1 and TRBJ2-1, reads KAGVTQTPRYLIKTRGQQVTLSCSPISGHRSVSWYQQTPGQGLQFLFEYFSETQRNKGNFPGRFSGRQFSNSRSEMNVSTLELGDSALYLCASSPSGTVHEQFFGPGTRLTVL.

As regards this clone: Sequencing ends 3 residues short of the CDR3 end; the germline J gene provides the rest. The V and J genes are TRBV7-9 and TRBJ2-3; weak D call: TRBD1 (5 bases). The CDR3 runs 13 residues. In germline, CDR1 is SEHNR, CDR2 FQNEAQ (reference sequence). The CDR3 bases that were read are TGTGCCAGCAGCTCGGACATGAATCAGCCG. It yields the protein CASSSDMNQP. The entire CDR3 reads CASSSDMNQPQYF. The full variable domain, in which reference TRBV7-9 and TRBJ2-3 provide the parts outside the CDR3, is DTGVSQNPRHKITKRGQNVTFRCDPISEHNRLYWYRQTLGQGPEFLTYFQNEAQLEKSRLLSDRFSAERPKGSFSTLEIQRTEQGDSAMYLCASSSDMNQPQYFGPGTRLTVL.

Concerning this clone itself: The read ends 3 residues early relative to the CDR3; the germline J gene fills the gap. The J gene is TRBJ1-1, the V gene TRBV7-9; possible D gene TRBD1, 5 bases. The CDR3 has 14 amino acids. Trimming cost V 2 bases and J 4 bases, with 11 bases left between them. Germline V gene lookup returns CDR1 SEHNR and CDR2 FQNEAQ (reference sequence). CDR3 loop: CASSLTGEGTEAFF. The DNA read from the CDR3 is TGTGCCAGCAGCTTAACGGGGGAGGGCACTGAA.

Notes on this clone: Sequencing ends 3 residues short of the CDR3 end; the germline J gene provides the rest. The chain is built from TRBV11-3 and TRBJ2-1, with 9 nucleotides matching TRBD2. The CDR3 loop spans 15 amino acids. Losses at the gene ends were 1 base for V and 4 bases for J; bases not matched to a gene: 2. Germline CDR1 and CDR2: SGHNT and YENEEA. The sequenced CDR3 bases are TGTGCCAGCAGCTTAGGCGGGGGGGCTTACAATGAG. Translation gives CASSLGGGAYNE. The whole CDR3 protein reads CASSLGGGAYNEQFF.

As to this clone: The read halts 3 residues ahead of the CDR3 end, with the missing end drawn from the germline J gene. The rearrangement joins TRBV7-9 to TRBJ1-6; unclear D gene. CDR3 length: 12 amino acids. Trimming took off 5 bases at V and 10 bases at J, with 9 bases between the two ends. Germline V CDR1 and CDR2: SEHNR, FQNEAQ (reference sequence). Incomplete CDR3 DNA: TGTGCCAGCAGCCCCTACGCATCACCC. Its protein product is CASSPYASP. The CDR3 in full is CASSPYASPLHF.

About this clone: The read ends 3 residues early relative to the CDR3; the germline J gene fills the gap. The chain joins TRBV2 to TRBJ1-2; D might be TRBD1 (6 bases). The germline V gene encodes CDR1 SNHLY and CDR2 FYNNEI. This CDR3 spans 14 amino acids. CDR3 DNA (partial): TGTGCCAGCCACCGAACAGGGTCTTCCTACGAC. This translates into CASHRTGSSYD. The CDR3 as a whole reads CASHRTGSSYDYTF.

Worth noting for this clone: The read gets to within 3 residues of the CDR3 end, and the germline J gene fills in the rest. The chain recombines TRBV19 with TRBJ1-1, with 9 positions matching TRBD1. Germline V gives CDR1 LNHDA, CDR2 SQIVND (reference sequence). CDR3 size: 16 residues. Trimming at V came to 5 bases and at J to 4 bases, leaving 11 bases not matched to a gene. The CDR3 bases that were read are TGTGCCAGTAGTGAACAGGGGGCTGCCTCTGTCACTGAA. This encodes CASSEQGAASVTE. The entire CDR3 sequence reads CASSEQGAASVTEAFF.

Turning to this clone: The CDR3 is cut off 3 residues early in the read; its end comes from the germline J gene. V gene TRBV5-1 combines with J gene TRBJ2-3, with 9 positions matching TRBD2. The trim removed 0 bases at V and 4 bases at J, leaving 9 bases unmatched. This CDR3 is built from 17 residues. Germline-derived CDR1 and CDR2 are SGHRS and YFSETQ. The CDR3 sequence is CASSLVRGSGGADTQYF. The sequenced CDR3 bases are TGCGCCAGCAGCTTGGTAAGGGGTAGCGGGGGTGCAGATACG.

On this clone itself: The read gets to within 3 residues of the CDR3 end, and the germline J gene fills in the rest. The chain employs TRBV19 and TRBJ2-7; TRBD2 agrees at 12 bases. CDR1 is LNHDA, CDR2 SQIVND, per germline (reference sequence). J gave up 1 base and V 5 bases, and 6 bases lay outside the gene matches. The CDR3 is 16 amino acids. This CDR3 reads CASSSRTSGASYEQYF. The DNA read from the CDR3 is TGTGCCAGTAGTTCACGGACTAGCGGGGCATCCTACGAG. Variable domain in full (rest from reference TRBV19 and TRBJ2-7): DGGITQSPKYLFRKEGQNVTLSCEQNLNHDAMYWYRQDPGQGLRLIYYSQIVNDFQKGDIAEGYSVSREKKESFPLTVTSAQKNPTAFYLCASSSRTSGASYEQYFGPGTRLTVT.

About this clone: The CDR3 goes on 3 residues after the read ends, and that part is filled in from the germline J gene. The chain carries TRBV7-9 and TRBJ1-1; D unresolved. Trimming removed 6 bases from V and 4 bases from J, with 15 bases in between. The CDR3 has 14 amino acids. CDR1 and CDR2 (germline): SEHNR, FQNEAQ (reference sequence). CDR3 residues: CASRPLRAVTEAFF. CDR3 DNA (partial): TGTGCCAGCAGACCGCTGAGGGCCGTCACTGAA.

A word on this clone: The missing CDR3 end, 3 residues past where the read stops, is filled in from the germline J gene. The chain couples TRBV19 to TRBJ1-2, with D possibly matching TRBD1 (5 bases). The CDR3 loop spans 14 amino acids. Germline V gene sequence: CDR1 LNHDA, CDR2 SQIVND (reference sequence). The covered CDR3 bases are TGTGCCAGTACCTCACTAGCGGGACCGTACGAC. Translated: CASTSLAGPYD. The CDR3 in full is CASTSLAGPYDYTF.

Regarding this clone: The read ends 3 residues early relative to the CDR3; the germline J gene fills the gap. The chain has TRBV5-4 and TRBJ2-7; D assignment may be TRBD1 or TRBD2 (5 bases each). This CDR3 has 16 amino acids. The germline V and J ends were trimmed by 0 bases and 2 bases, with 15 bases remaining between them. Germline CDR1 and CDR2: SGHNT and YYREEE (reference sequence). CDR3 DNA, as far as it was read: TGTGCCAGCAGCTTGGGAGGGGCCCTCGCCCCCTACGAG. It translates to CASSLGGALAPYE. The whole CDR3 sequence reads CASSLGGALAPYEQYF.

On this clone itself: The read falls 3 residues short of the CDR3 end, and the missing part is taken from the germline J gene. The chain carries TRBV4-1 and TRBJ2-7, with a possible D match to TRBD2 (6 bases). Germline CDR1 is MGHRA and CDR2 is YSYEKL. CDR3 length equals 13 residues. Trimming left V 4 bases short and J 1 base short, with 8 bases between. The CDR3: CASSPGLSYEQYF. The sequenced CDR3 bases are TGCGCCAGCAGCCCGGGACTTTCCTACGAG.

A word on this clone: Read coverage stops 3 residues before the CDR3 terminus; the germline J gene supplies the remainder. V and J are TRBV5-1 and TRBJ2-3; D is unclear. The CDR3 runs to 15 residues. CDR1 and CDR2 from the germline V gene are SGHRS and YFSETQ. This CDR3 reads CASSFGDITVGTQYF. CDR3 DNA, as far as it was read: TGCGCCAGCAGCTTCGGTGATATTACCGTAGGGACG.

Concerning this clone itself: The read halts 3 residues ahead of the CDR3 end, with the missing end drawn from the germline J gene. This chain joins TRBV20-1 and TRBJ1-4; D possibly corresponds to TRBD1 (6 bases). Trimming left V 2 bases short and J 0 bases short, with 13 bases between. Germline-derived CDR1 and CDR2 are DFQATT and SNEGSKA (reference sequence). The CDR3 length is 16 residues. This CDR3 reads CSARSGHAATNEKLFF. CDR3 DNA (partial): TGCAGTGCTAGATCGGGACACGCCGCAACTAATGAAAAA.

A note on this clone: The read halts 3 residues ahead of the CDR3 end, with the missing end drawn from the germline J gene. This chain connects TRBV4-1 to TRBJ2-3; a weak D match, TRBD1 (5 bases). The germline V gene has CDR1 MGHRA and CDR2 YSYEKL. Trimming removed 1 base from V and 2 bases from J, with 10 bases in between. CDR3 length: 15 residues. The CDR3 bases that were read are TGCGCCAGCAGCCAAGGACAGCGAAACACAGATACG. This sequence encodes CASSQGQRNTDT. The whole CDR3 protein is CASSQGQRNTDTQYF.

As regards this clone: Read coverage stops 3 residues before the CDR3 terminus; the germline J gene supplies the remainder. The chain uses TRBV18 and TRBJ1-3; D gene uncertain. The CDR3 runs 16 residues. The V end lost 3 bases, the J end lost 4 bases, and 16 bases lay between the germline ends. CDR1 KGHSH and CDR2 LQKENI come from the germline V gene. The covered CDR3 bases are TGTGCCAGCTCACCGAGCGGGCAGGCAATGGGAAACACC. This encodes CASSPSGQAMGNT. The whole CDR3 protein is CASSPSGQAMGNTIYF.

With respect to this clone: Read sequence stops 3 residues before the CDR3 end, and the germline J gene provides the missing end. V and J are TRBV28 and TRBJ2-1, with 11 bases that match TRBD2. The junction had 11 bases not matched to a gene; V was cut back by 8 bases and J by 5 bases. CDR3 length: 16 residues. Germline V gives CDR1 MDHEN, CDR2 SYDVKM. CDR3 sequence reads: CASLAQLAGAHNEQFF. The sequenced CDR3 bases are TGTGCCAGCCTAGCCCAACTAGCGGGAGCCCACAATGAG.

As concerns this clone: The CDR3 end falls 3 residues outside the read, so it is completed with the germline J gene. The chain is built from TRBV11-1 and TRBJ2-3, with 7 positions matching TRBD2. CDR1 is SGHAT, CDR2 FQDESV, per germline (reference sequence). The CDR3 covers 14 residues. The V and J ends lost 4 bases and 2 bases, in that order; junction bases with no gene match: 3. The DNA read from the CDR3 is TGTGCCAGCAGCTCGGGACTAAACACAGATACG. It yields the protein CASSSGLNTDT. In full, the CDR3 is CASSSGLNTDTQYF.

To note about this clone: The missing CDR3 end, 3 residues past where the read stops, is filled in from the germline J gene. The V and J genes are TRBV30 and TRBJ1-3; possible D gene TRBD1, 5 bases. V was clipped by 2 bases and J by 4 bases, with 6 bases between them. The CDR3 is 12 amino acids. The germline CDR1 and CDR2 sequences are GTSNPN and SVGIG (reference sequence). CDR3 DNA (partial): TGTGCCTGGAGTAACAGGGGAAACACC. Translation gives CAWSNRGNT. The complete CDR3 sequence is CAWSNRGNTIYF.